The rows below give T cell receptor beta chains drawn from one sample of a study of T cell therapy after organ transplantation. These TCRs are of unknown antigen specificity. Clones were read by immunoSEQ multiplex PCR, and TCRdb kept only the in-frame ones, dropping some. The data show 40,000 to 60,000 clones, approximately 94% seen once. The sequences come from CD8+ T cells from blood, collected before autologous CMV-specific T cell therapy. The source of these receptors is a human patient who had received a solid organ transplant and had CMV disease. Both conserved end residues are part of each CDR3. Fields, in order: D gene, J gene, V gene, clone size, CDR3 protein, CDR3 DNA. The D gene is left open where the match is weak. For some rows the clone size is stated as once, few or many, or as a class when expanded; others skip it.

D gene: TRBD1; J gene: TRBJ1-6; V gene: TRBV5-6; clone size: .; CDR3 protein: CASSLLAGGNSPLHF; CDR3 DNA: TGTGCCAGCAGCTTGTTGGCAGGGGGCAATTCACCCCTCCACTTT
D gene: .; J gene: TRBJ2-7; V gene: TRBV27; clone size: .; CDR3 protein: CASSLGVWYEQYF; CDR3 DNA: TGTGCCAGCAGTTTGGGGGTTTGGTACGAGCAGTACTTC
D gene: .; J gene: TRBJ2-7; V gene: TRBV29-1; clone size: .; CDR3 protein: CSVPGTGSYEQYF; CDR3 DNA: TGCAGCGTCCCCGGGACGGGGTCCTACGAGCAGTACTTC
D gene: .; J gene: TRBJ2-1; V gene: TRBV4-3; clone size: once; CDR3 protein: CASSQDRVVLAYNEQFF; CDR3 DNA: TGCGCCAGCAGCCAAGATCGGGTTGTACTGGCCTACAATGAGCAGTTCTTC
D gene: .; J gene: TRBJ1-1; V gene: TRBV10-1; clone size: .; CDR3 protein: CASSDNTEAFF; CDR3 DNA: TGCGCCAGCAGTGACAACACTGAAGCTTTCTTT
D gene: .; J gene: TRBJ1-2; V gene: TRBV4-1; clone size: .; CDR3 protein: CASSQDPRVGDEGYGYTF; CDR3 DNA: TGCGCCAGCAGCCAAGATCCAAGGGTCGGAGATGAGGGCTATGGCTACACCTTC
D gene: .; J gene: TRBJ1-3; V gene: TRBV19; clone size: .; CDR3 protein: CASSRTADQGIIGNTIYF; CDR3 DNA: TGTGCCAGTAGCCGGACAGCGGATCAGGGCATAATTGGAAACACCATATATTTT
D gene: TRBD1; J gene: TRBJ1-3; V gene: TRBV12-5; clone size: once; CDR3 protein: CASRGLDRAALSGNTIYF; CDR3 DNA: TGTGCTAGTCGAGGCCTAGACAGGGCAGCCCTATCTGGAAACACCATATATTTT
D gene: .; J gene: TRBJ1-5; V gene: TRBV6-5; clone size: .; CDR3 protein: CASSYSRFSNQPQHF; CDR3 DNA: TGTGCCAGCAGTTACTCTCGCTTTAGCAATCAGCCCCAGCATTTT
D gene: TRBD1; J gene: TRBJ2-7; V gene: TRBV27; clone size: .; CDR3 protein: CASSWGQDYEQYF; CDR3 DNA: TGTGCCAGCAGTTGGGGACAGGACTACGAGCAGTACTTC
D gene: .; J gene: TRBJ1-1; V gene: TRBV4-3; clone size: .; CDR3 protein: CASSQDPEGVMNTEAFF; CDR3 DNA: TGCGCCAGCAGCCAAGATCCTGAGGGGGTGATGAACACTGAAGCTTTCTTT
D gene: TRBD1; J gene: TRBJ1-1; V gene: TRBV13; clone size: .; CDR3 protein: CASSLTGGKNTEAFF; CDR3 DNA: TGTGCCAGCAGCTTAACAGGGGGCAAGAACACTGAAGCTTTCTTT
D gene: TRBD1; J gene: TRBJ1-1; V gene: TRBV6-4; clone size: .; CDR3 protein: CASSDTLSALRDRVGAFF; CDR3 DNA: TGTGCCAGCAGTGACACTCTGTCTGCCCTCCGGGACAGGGTCGGAGCTTTCTTT
D gene: TRBD1; J gene: TRBJ1-1; V gene: TRBV29-1; clone size: .; CDR3 protein: CSVLLDRAEAFF; CDR3 DNA: TGCAGCGTTTTATTGGACAGGGCGGAAGCTTTCTTT
D gene: .; J gene: TRBJ1-1; V gene: TRBV30; clone size: few; CDR3 protein: CAWNPGQNTEAFF; CDR3 DNA: TGTGCCTGGAACCCGGGACAGAACACTGAAGCTTTCTTT
D gene: .; J gene: TRBJ2-5; V gene: TRBV7-9; clone size: .; CDR3 protein: CASSLAGDLQETQYF; CDR3 DNA: TGTGCCAGCAGCTTAGCAGGGGACCTCCAAGAGACCCAGTACTTC
D gene: .; J gene: TRBJ1-1; V gene: TRBV30; clone size: .; CDR3 protein: CAWSPGPQMNTEAFF; CDR3 DNA: TGTGCCTGGAGTCCAGGCCCCCAAATGAACACTGAAGCTTTCTTT
D gene: .; J gene: TRBJ1-4; V gene: TRBV10-3; clone size: .; CDR3 protein: CATALPGPNEKLFF; CDR3 DNA: TGTGCCACCGCCCTTCCGGGACCTAATGAAAAACTGTTTTTT
D gene: TRBD2; J gene: TRBJ2-7; V gene: TRBV5-5; clone size: .; CDR3 protein: CASSLTGGYEQYF; CDR3 DNA: TGTGCCAGCAGCTTGACGGGAGGCTACGAGCAGTACTTC
D gene: TRBD1; J gene: TRBJ1-1; V gene: TRBV6-5; clone size: .; CDR3 protein: CASSYSKGANTEAFF; CDR3 DNA: TGTGCCAGCAGTTACTCGAAGGGGGCGAACACTGAAGCTTTCTTT
D gene: .; J gene: TRBJ2-2; V gene: TRBV7-9; clone size: .; CDR3 protein: CVAEGEFGELFF; CDR3 DNA: TGTGTCGCTGAGGGGGAATTCGGGGAGCTGTTTTTT
D gene: .; J gene: TRBJ2-7; V gene: TRBV5-4; clone size: .; CDR3 protein: CASSGDRTSYEQYF; CDR3 DNA: TGTGCCAGCAGCGGCGACAGGACCTCCTACGAGCAGTACTTC
D gene: TRBD1; J gene: TRBJ1-1; V gene: TRBV18; clone size: .; CDR3 protein: CASSPPPETGLTEAFF; CDR3 DNA: TGTGCCAGCTCACCACCGCCTGAGACAGGGCTAACTGAAGCTTTCTTT
D gene: .; J gene: TRBJ2-1; V gene: TRBV9; clone size: .; CDR3 protein: CASSVVSSYNEQFF; CDR3 DNA: TGTGCCAGCAGCGTAGTTAGCTCCTACAATGAGCAGTTCTTC
D gene: TRBD1; J gene: TRBJ2-2; V gene: TRBV4-3; clone size: .; CDR3 protein: CASSQVQGPGELFF; CDR3 DNA: TGCGCCAGCAGCCAAGTACAGGGGCCCGGGGAGCTGTTTTTT
D gene: .; J gene: TRBJ1-2; V gene: TRBV4-3; clone size: .; CDR3 protein: CASSQASGTGAVPYGYTF; CDR3 DNA: TGCGCCAGCAGCCAAGCGTCCGGGACCGGGGCGGTGCCCTATGGCTACACCTTC
D gene: .; J gene: TRBJ1-6; V gene: TRBV19; clone size: .; CDR3 protein: CASSIGNSPLHF; CDR3 DNA: TGTGCCAGTAGTATCGGGAATTCACCCCTCCACTTT
D gene: .; J gene: TRBJ2-5; V gene: TRBV7-8; clone size: .; CDR3 protein: CASTSTGSQETQYF; CDR3 DNA: TGTGCCAGCACCAGTACCGGGTCTCAAGAGACCCAGTACTTC
D gene: TRBD2; J gene: TRBJ2-5; V gene: TRBV11-2; clone size: .; CDR3 protein: CASSLGLAGGWGIETQYF; CDR3 DNA: TGTGCCAGCAGCTTAGGACTAGCGGGGGGATGGGGTATAGAGACCCAGTACTTC
D gene: .; J gene: TRBJ2-7; V gene: TRBV11-2; clone size: .; CDR3 protein: CASSLGGIYEQYF; CDR3 DNA: TGTGCCAGCAGCTTAGGCGGGATCTACGAGCAGTACTTC
D gene: .; J gene: TRBJ2-2; V gene: TRBV6-5; clone size: .; CDR3 protein: CASSYGGTGELFF; CDR3 DNA: TGTGCCAGCAGTTACGGCGGCACCGGGGAGCTGTTTTTT
D gene: .; J gene: TRBJ2-1; V gene: TRBV5-1; clone size: .; CDR3 protein: CASSPVQTYNEQFF; CDR3 DNA: TGCGCCAGCAGCCCCGTTCAGACCTACAATGAGCAGTTCTTC
D gene: TRBD1; J gene: TRBJ2-7; V gene: TRBV19; clone size: .; CDR3 protein: CASRGQARGAYEQYF; CDR3 DNA: TGTGCCAGTAGAGGACAGGCTCGGGGAGCCTACGAGCAGTACTTC
D gene: .; J gene: TRBJ1-2; V gene: TRBV6-6; clone size: .; CDR3 protein: CASSPTGHNYGYTF; CDR3 DNA: TGTGCCAGCAGTCCAACGGGACACAACTATGGCTACACCTTC
D gene: .; J gene: TRBJ2-5; V gene: TRBV7-9; clone size: .; CDR3 protein: CASSSSALSRYQETQYF; CDR3 DNA: TGTGCCAGCAGCTCTTCTGCTCTTTCGAGGTACCAAGAGACCCAGTACTTC